This T cell receptor (beta chain) was recorded in a study of blood T cell repertoires in COVID-19. Turning to the study itself: Samples taken during acute and convalescent COVID-19 were collected in the United States, Italy and Spain. The cDNA or gDNA used as material had been derived from T cells, B-cell-depleted T cells, or PBMCs.

As processed by the authors: Estimation of nucleated cell counts was performed using reference gene primer amplification. The data were produced by immunoSEQ multiplex PCR, yet TCRdb's version contains in-frame clones alone and is incomplete. V and J calls and clone size are as listed in that table; D and trimming were resolved from the DNA. This table has some 530,000 clones, roughly 88% appearing once. CDR3 length equals 16 residues. V was cut by 3 bases and J by 4 bases, with 18 bases left in between. Germline V lookup: CDR1 MDHEN, CDR2 SYDVKM. The sequence was obtained from a human donor in a cohort sampled during active COVID-19. The chain joins TRBV28 to TRBJ1-2, with TRBD1 as a possible D gene (6 bases). The sequenced sample was peripheral blood. CDR3 coding DNA: TGTGCCAGCAGTTTCCCCGGGGACACAATAATCTATGGCTACACCTTC. Amino acids: CASSFPGDTIIYGYTF.